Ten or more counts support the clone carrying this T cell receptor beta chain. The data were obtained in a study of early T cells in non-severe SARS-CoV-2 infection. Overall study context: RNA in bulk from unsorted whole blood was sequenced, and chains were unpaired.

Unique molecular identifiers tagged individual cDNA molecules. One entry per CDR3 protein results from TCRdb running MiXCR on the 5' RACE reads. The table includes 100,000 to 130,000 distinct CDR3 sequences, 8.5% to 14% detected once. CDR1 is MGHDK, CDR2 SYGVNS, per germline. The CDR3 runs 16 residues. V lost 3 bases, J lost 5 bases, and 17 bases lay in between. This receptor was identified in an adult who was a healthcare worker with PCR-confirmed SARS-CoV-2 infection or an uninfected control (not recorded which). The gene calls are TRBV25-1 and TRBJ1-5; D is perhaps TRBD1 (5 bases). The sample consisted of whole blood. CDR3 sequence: CASSDGRRGWDQPQHF. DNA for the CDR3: TGTGCCAGCAGTGATGGGAGGAGGGGATGGGATCAGCCCCAGCATTTT. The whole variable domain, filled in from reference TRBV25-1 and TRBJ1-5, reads EADIYQTPRYLVIGTGKKITLECSQTMGHDKMYWYQQDPGMELHLIHYSYGVNSTEKGDLSSESTVSRIRTEHFPLTLESARPSHTSQYLCASSDGRRGWDQPQHFGDGTRLSIL.